This is a list of T cell receptor beta chains from one sample in a study of long-term antiretroviral therapy in people with HIV. Clones were sequenced by immunoSEQ multiplex PCR, and TCRdb holds only the in-frame ones, with some missing. This sample has roughly 23,000 clones, with about nine tenths found just once. The sample in question was unsorted PBMCs, obtained 1.8 years before starting antiretroviral therapy. All receptors come from a woman in her 30s with HIV. CDR3s include the opening cysteine and the closing phenylalanine or tryptophan. D genes are given only for firm matches. Expanded clones are given a class, and other clones once, few, many or no size at all.

TRBJ2-3	once	TRBV10-3	-	CAIASATSTDTQYF	TGTGCCATCGCCTCCGCCACCTCGACCGATACGCAGTATTTT
TRBJ1-1	once	TRBV12-5	-	CASGLVLGTGGEAFF	TGTGCTAGTGGTTTGGTACTCGGGACTGGGGGTGAAGCTTTCTTT
TRBJ1-1	once	TRBV10-3	TRBD1	CATADRADTEAFF	TGTGCCACGGCGGACAGGGCGGACACTGAAGCTTTCTTT
TRBJ1-3	-	TRBV27	-	CASSFAAGNTIYF	TGTGCCAGCAGTTTTGCGGCTGGAAACACCATATATTTT
TRBJ1-2	-	TRBV5-1	-	CASSLAQQTYYGYTF	TGCGCCAGCAGCTTGGCGCAGCAAACGTACTATGGCTACACCTTC
TRBJ1-1	-	TRBV28	-	CASSLIAGEAFF	TGTGCCAGCAGTTTAATCGCGGGAGAAGCTTTCTTT
TRBJ1-2	-	TRBV15	-	CATSREGVTAYGYTF	TGTGCCACCAGCAGAGAGGGAGTGACGGCCTATGGCTACACCTTC
TRBJ1-3	-	TRBV28	-	CASTTEGVRNTIYF	TGTGCCAGCACCACGGAGGGCGTTCGAAACACCATATATTTT
TRBJ2-3	-	TRBV18	TRBD2	CASSPGLAGGPADTQYF	TGTGCCAGCTCTCCTGGACTAGCGGGGGGGCCAGCAGATACGCAGTATTTT
TRBJ2-7	-	TRBV5-1	TRBD2	CASSPIAGAAYEQYF	TGCGCCAGCAGCCCGATAGCGGGGGCCGCCTACGAGCAGTACTTC
TRBJ2-1	-	TRBV19	TRBD1	CASRVQGAGSYNEQFF	TGTGCCAGTAGGGTACAGGGGGCGGGCTCCTACAATGAGCAGTTCTTC
TRBJ2-2	once	TRBV6-6	-	CASSRTATGELFF	TGTGCCAGCAGTCGGACAGCCACCGGGGAGCTGTTTTTT
TRBJ1-1	-	TRBV27	TRBD1	CASSSWDRNTEAFF	TGTGCCAGCTCCTCGTGGGACAGGAACACTGAAGCTTTCTTT
TRBJ2-5	-	TRBV7-2	-	CASSFNRETQYF	TGTGCCAGCAGCTTTAATCGGGAGACCCAGTACTTC
TRBJ2-1	-	TRBV18	-	CASSPQRRKGGVYEQFF	TGTGCCAGCTCACCGCAGCGACGAAAGGGGGGTGTCTATGAGCAGTTCTTC
TRBJ2-1	-	TRBV6-5	-	CASSYGPINEQFF	TGTGCCAGCAGTTACGGGCCGATCAATGAGCAGTTCTTC
TRBJ2-7	-	TRBV11-2	-	CASSLEVASYEQYF	TGTGCCAGCAGCTTAGAGGTAGCCTCCTACGAGCAGTACTTC
TRBJ2-3	-	TRBV5-1	-	CASSLATDTQYF	TGCGCCAGCAGCTTGGCCACAGATACGCAGTATTTT
TRBJ1-5	-	TRBV28	-	CASSLSAGWGQPQHF	TGTGCCAGCAGTTTATCCGCCGGGTGGGGTCAGCCCCAGCATTTT
TRBJ1-6	-	TRBV30	-	CAWSRWATGNSPLHF	TGTGCCTGGAGTCGGTGGGCAACGGGCAATTCACCCCTCCACTTT
TRBJ2-1	-	TRBV5-4	-	CASSFWGNYNEQFF	TGTGCCAGCAGCTTTTGGGGGAACTACAATGAGCAGTTCTTC
TRBJ2-5	-	TRBV5-1	-	CASSLGVMETQYF	TGCGCCAGCAGCCTAGGGGTGATGGAGACCCAGTACTTC
TRBJ2-2	-	TRBV27	TRBD1	CASSPGDRYTGELFF	TGTGCCAGCAGTCCGGGGGACAGGTACACCGGGGAGCTGTTTTTT
TRBJ1-1	-	TRBV19	TRBD1	CASSIDMRTGPAFF	TGTGCCAGTAGTATAGATATGAGGACAGGGCCAGCTTTCTTT
TRBJ1-2	-	TRBV10-3	-	CAISGQVKSRDYGYTF	TGTGCCATCAGCGGGCAAGTAAAGTCACGGGACTATGGCTACACCTTC
TRBJ1-4	-	TRBV5-1	-	CASSEYDRLNEKLFF	TGCGCCAGCAGTGAGTACGACAGATTAAATGAAAAACTGTTTTTT
TRBJ2-2	-	TRBV29-1	TRBD1	CSVPRGTGGMAGELFF	TGCAGCGTTCCACGTGGGACAGGGGGCATGGCCGGGGAGCTGTTTTTT
TRBJ1-4	-	TRBV9	-	CASSVSYGLREKLFF	TGTGCCAGCAGCGTAAGCTACGGCCTTAGGGAAAAACTGTTTTTT
TRBJ2-7	once	TRBV5-6	TRBD1	CASSLVTGGRYEQYF	TGTGCCAGCAGCTTGGTGACAGGGGGCCGCTACGAGCAGTACTTC
TRBJ1-2	once	TRBV4-1	-	CASAHLAYNYGYTF	TGCGCCAGCGCCCATTTAGCTTATAACTATGGCTACACCTTC
TRBJ2-2	-	TRBV4-2	-	CASSQGGRDTGELFF	TGTGCCAGCAGCCAAGGGGGACGGGACACCGGGGAGCTGTTTTTT
TRBJ1-1	-	TRBV19	-	CASSIRGGYATEAFF	TGTGCCAGTAGTATTAGGGGGGGATACGCGACTGAAGCTTTCTTT
TRBJ2-5	-	TRBV5-4	-	CASSGDSLQETQYF	TGTGCCAGCAGCGGTGACAGCCTCCAAGAGACCCAGTACTTC
TRBJ1-3	-	TRBV27	-	CASSLSHLHSGNTIYF	TGTGCCAGCAGTTTATCACACCTCCACTCTGGAAACACCATATATTTT
TRBJ2-3	-	TRBV6-1	-	CASSEGRATDTQYF	TGTGCCAGCAGTGAAGGCAGGGCCACAGATACGCAGTATTTT
TRBJ2-5	-	TRBV5-4	-	CASSPFRGAETQYF	TGTGCCAGCAGCCCGTTTCGGGGGGCGGAGACCCAGTACTTC
TRBJ2-1	-	TRBV5-1	-	CASSQDVGTSYNEQFF	TGCGCCAGCAGCCAAGACGTCGGGACATCTTACAATGAGCAGTTCTTC
TRBJ1-1	-	TRBV5-6	-	CASSLETEAFF	TGTGCCAGCAGTTTGGAGACCGAAGCTTTCTTT
TRBJ2-3	-	TRBV4-1	-	CASSQDPGGSTDTQYF	TGCGCCAGCAGCCAAGATCCGGGTGGTAGCACAGATACGCAGTATTTT
TRBJ1-1	-	TRBV29-1	TRBD1	CSAKSGQGSTEAFF	TGCAGCGCTAAGTCGGGACAGGGGAGTACTGAAGCTTTCTTT
TRBJ2-5	-	TRBV10-3	TRBD2	CAISGRLAGVQETQYF	TGTGCCATCAGTGGCCGACTAGCGGGGGTACAAGAGACCCAGTACTTC
TRBJ1-1	-	TRBV18	-	CASSPYRANTEAFF	TGTGCCAGCTCACCTTACAGGGCGAACACTGAAGCTTTCTTT
TRBJ1-4	-	TRBV14	TRBD1	CASSQIGTGVEKLFF	TGTGCCAGCAGCCAAATAGGGACAGGGGTCGAAAAACTGTTTTTT
TRBJ2-1	-	TRBV6-1	TRBD2	CASMSSGGAGEQFF	TGTGCCAGCATGAGTAGCGGGGGGGCGGGTGAGCAGTTCTTC
TRBJ2-1	once	TRBV6-1	-	CASSEALQDNEQFF	TGTGCCAGCAGTGAAGCGCTTCAAGACAATGAGCAGTTCTTC
TRBJ2-3	-	TRBV5-1	-	CASSRTTGQPTSTDTQYF	TGCGCCAGCAGCAGAACCACAGGACAGCCCACTAGCACAGATACGCAGTATTTT
TRBJ2-3	-	TRBV5-1	-	CASYDPSTISTDTQYF	TGCGCCAGCTATGACCCAAGCACCATTAGCACAGATACGCAGTATTTT
TRBJ1-5	-	TRBV29-1	-	CSVVAGENQPQHF	TGCAGCGTTGTGGCAGGGGAGAATCAGCCCCAGCATTTT
TRBJ1-2	once	TRBV2	-	CASSSPSTDTYGYTF	TGTGCCAGCAGTTCCCCATCGACGGATACATATGGCTACACCTTC